These T cell receptor beta chains were read from a single sample in a study of tumor-infiltrating lymphocytes in localized non-small cell lung cancer. The protocol was immunoSEQ multiplex PCR, while the TCRdb copy is restricted to in-frame clones and leaves out a portion. The repertoire has around 5,400 clones, 81% of them found once; the top ten carry 9.5% to 10%. The sequenced sample was lung tumor tissue. These receptors were taken from a human donor with non-small cell lung cancer. The CDR3 runs from the conserved cysteine through the conserved F or W. D genes are given only for firm matches. The listing skips clone size in some rows; elsewhere it reads once, few, many or a size class.

TRBV4-2	NA	TRBJ2-2	NA	TGTGCCAGCAGCCAAGCCGCAGGGAATCGGGAGCTGTTTTTT	CASSQAAGNRELFF
TRBV7-8	NA	TRBJ1-1	NA	TGTGCCAGCAGCCCCAGGACGGTGAACACTGAAGCTTTCTTT	CASSPRTVNTEAFF
TRBV28	NA	TRBJ2-2	NA	TGTGCCAGCGGGGCCGGGACCCTGCCCACCGGGGAGCTGTTTTTT	CASGAGTLPTGELFF
TRBV5-4	NA	TRBJ1-3	NA	TGTGCCAGCAGCAAGGGTGTCGCCAGACCGGGCAACACCATATATTTT	CASSKGVARPGNTIYF
TRBV29-1	NA	TRBJ1-5	NA	TGCAGCGTTGGATTTAGCAATCAGCCCCAGCATTTT	CSVGFSNQPQHF
TRBV30	NA	TRBJ2-1	NA	TGTGCCTGGAGTTGGGGTTACGAGCAGTTCTTC	CAWSWGYEQFF
TRBV7-2	TRBD1	TRBJ1-5	NA	TGTGCCAGCAGCTTAGCCGGGACAGCGGGGCGGGCCCAGCATTTT	CASSLAGTAGRAQHF
TRBV5-4	TRBD2	TRBJ2-1	NA	TGTGCCAGCAGCTTCGGGGAGGGTGAGCAGTTCTTC	CASSFGEGEQFF
TRBV10-2	TRBD1	TRBJ2-7	NA	TGCGCCAGCCTTAGGGGGCCTCACTACGAGCAGTACTTC	CASLRGPHYEQYF
TRBV7-9	TRBD1	TRBJ1-2	NA	TGTGCCAGCAGCTGGACAGGGGCGTCACAGGATGGCTACACCTTC	CASSWTGASQDGYTF
TRBV28	NA	TRBJ2-5	NA	TGTGCCAGCAGTCCACTCATACACCAAGAGACCCAGTACTTC	CASSPLIHQETQYF
TRBV6-1	TRBD1	TRBJ1-6	NA	TGTGCCAGCAGTGGACGCGGACAGGGTTCAAATTCACCCCTCCACTTT	CASSGRGQGSNSPLHF
TRBV5-1	NA	TRBJ2-3	NA	TGCGCCAGCAAGGAGGGAGCATCCACAGATACGCAGTATTTT	CASKEGASTDTQYF
TRBV29-1	TRBD1	TRBJ2-3	NA	TGCAGCGTTGCCACGACAGGGGGTGCAGATACGCAGTATTTT	CSVATTGGADTQYF
TRBV10-1	NA	TRBJ2-3	NA	TGCGCCAGCAGTGTATTAGGGGGCACAGATACGCAGTATTTT	CASSVLGGTDTQYF
TRBV2	NA	TRBJ2-1	once	TGTGCCAGCAGTGTGGGGGGAGCGGCCTACAATGAGCAGTTCTTC	CASSVGGAAYNEQFF
TRBV7-2	NA	TRBJ1-1	NA	TGTGCCAGCAGCCTCCAAACAGGACCGAACACTGAAGCTTTCTTT	CASSLQTGPNTEAFF
TRBV11-2	TRBD1	TRBJ2-3	NA	TGTGCCAGCAGCTTAATGACAGGGGGTCTAACCACAGATACGCAGTATTTT	CASSLMTGGLTTDTQYF
TRBV6-4	NA	TRBJ2-5	NA	TGTGCCAGCAGTGACCTAGAAACAGGCACCCAGTACTTC	CASSDLETGTQYF
TRBV11-1	TRBD1	TRBJ2-7	NA	TGTGCCAGCAGCGAGGGACAGTTCCACGAGCAGTACTTC	CASSEGQFHEQYF
TRBV6-5	NA	TRBJ1-1	NA	TGTGCCAGCAGTTTACGCAGGGTCACTGAAGCTTTCTTT	CASSLRRVTEAFF
TRBV5-5	NA	TRBJ2-7	once	TGTGCCAGCAGCTACTACGACGGGGCCTACGAGCAGTACTTC	CASSYYDGAYEQYF
TRBV2	NA	TRBJ1-5	once	TGTGCCAGCAGTGTAGGGGGAGGTCAGCCCCAGCATTTT	CASSVGGGQPQHF
TRBV7-9	NA	TRBJ2-5	NA	TGTGCCAGCAGCTTAGGATCCCCGGGGGCCCAGTACTTC	CASSLGSPGAQYF
TRBV20-1	TRBD2	TRBJ2-7	NA	TGCAGTGCTAGCGGAGCGGGACCGCAGTACTTC	CSASGAGPQYF
TRBV10-3	TRBD1	TRBJ2-7	NA	TGTGCCATCAGTGAGAGTTCGGGACAGGGCGGCTACGAGCAGTACTTC	CAISESSGQGGYEQYF
TRBV30	NA	TRBJ1-4	NA	TGTGCCTGGAGTACCTCAGGGGCAACTAATGAAAAACTGTTTTTT	CAWSTSGATNEKLFF
TRBV5-1	NA	TRBJ2-5	NA	TGCGCCAGCAGGGGCCTACGATCCCAGTACTTC	CASRGLRSQYF
TRBV18	TRBD1	TRBJ1-2	NA	TGTGCCAGCTCACTGCAGGGGACAGACTATGGCTACACCTTC	CASSLQGTDYGYTF
TRBV4-2	TRBD1	TRBJ1-1	NA	TGTGCCAGCAGCCAAGATGGTAATCGGGACAGCACTGAAGCTTTCTTT	CASSQDGNRDSTEAFF
TRBV11-3	TRBD1	TRBJ2-2	NA	TGTGCCAGCAGCCTCGGACAGGGGGCAAACACCGGGGAGCTGTTTTTT	CASSLGQGANTGELFF
TRBV19	TRBD1	TRBJ1-1	large	TGTGCCAGTAGTCTCGGACAGGCGGCAGGAACTGAAGCTTTCTTT	CASSLGQAAGTEAFF
TRBV5-4	NA	TRBJ2-7	once	TGTGCCAGCAGCTTGGAGGGCCTCTCCTACGAGCAGTACTTC	CASSLEGLSYEQYF
TRBV29-1	TRBD1	TRBJ1-1	NA	TGCAGCGCCACGGGACAGTCCTACTACGCCAGTGAAGCTTTCTTT	CSATGQSYYASEAFF
TRBV6-4	TRBD2	TRBJ2-3	few	TGTGCCAGCAGTGCTAGCGGGAGCACAGATACGCAGTATTTT	CASSASGSTDTQYF
TRBV7-9	NA	TRBJ2-3	once	TGTGCCAGCAGCCCCCCACTAGGACGGGAGTCTAGCACAGATACGCAGTATTTT	CASSPPLGRESSTDTQYF
TRBV30	TRBD2	TRBJ2-7	NA	TGTGCCTGGCGAAGAACCGGGAGGGCCTCCAACGAGCAGTACTTC	CAWRRTGRASNEQYF
TRBV11-2	NA	TRBJ2-1	NA	TGTGCCAGCAGCTTAAACCGACTAGTAATTGGTAATGAGCAGTTCTTC	CASSLNRLVIGNEQFF
TRBV30	TRBD1	TRBJ1-4	NA	TGTGCCTGGAGTACCGGGACAGCTTCTGCGGTACTGTTTTTT	CAWSTGTASAVLFF
TRBV11-2	TRBD2	TRBJ2-2	NA	TGTGCCAGCAGCTCCCTAGCGGGGGGAACCGGGGAGCTGTTTTTT	CASSSLAGGTGELFF
TRBV10-3	NA	TRBJ1-4	NA	TGTGCCATCAGTGAAGGGCTTGGGGAAAAACTGTTTTTT	CAISEGLGEKLFF
TRBV2	NA	TRBJ1-5	NA	TGTGCCAGCAGTAAGGATCCCGCGGGCCTTAATCAGCCCCAGCATTTT	CASSKDPAGLNQPQHF
TRBV29-1	NA	TRBJ1-1	NA	TGCAGCGTTGAGGGGTTCACAGCTTTCTTT	CSVEGFTAFF
TRBV19	TRBD1	TRBJ1-5	NA	TGTGCCAGTAGTACCGGGACAGACAATCAGCCCCAGCATTTT	CASSTGTDNQPQHF
TRBV18	NA	TRBJ2-5	NA	TGTGCCAGCTCACTAACCCTTCTGGAGACCCAGTACTTC	CASSLTLLETQYF
TRBV6-1	NA	TRBJ2-1	NA	TGTGCCAGCACCTCCTGGCGGGGCTCCTACAATGAGCAGTTCTTC	CASTSWRGSYNEQFF
TRBV5-6	NA	TRBJ1-5	NA	TGTGCCAGCAGCTTGGGACCGGGGGAGCAGCCCCAGCATTTT	CASSLGPGEQPQHF
TRBV25-1	TRBD1	TRBJ2-7	NA	TGTGCCAGCAGACCGGGACAGGGTTTCAACGAGCAGTACTTC	CASRPGQGFNEQYF
TRBV5-4	NA	TRBJ2-6	NA	TGTGCCAGCAGCCTCAATTCGTTGGCCGGGGCCAACGTCCTGACTTTC	CASSLNSLAGANVLTF
TRBV11-3	TRBD1	TRBJ1-2	NA	TGTGCCAGCAGCTCCCCGGGACAGGGGTCCTCCCTCTATGGCTACACCTTC	CASSSPGQGSSLYGYTF
TRBV5-1	TRBD1	TRBJ2-7	NA	TGCGCCAGCAGCTTGCAGATAAAGGCGCAGGGGGCCTACGAGCAGTACTTC	CASSLQIKAQGAYEQYF
TRBV5-4	NA	TRBJ1-2	NA	TGTGCCAGCAGCTTTGATAACTATGGCTACACCTTC	CASSFDNYGYTF
TRBV4-1	NA	TRBJ1-2	NA	TGCGCCAGCAGCCTTGACAGTACCTTCGGCTACACCTTC	CASSLDSTFGYTF
TRBV5-6	TRBD2	TRBJ2-1	NA	TGTGCCAGCAGCTTGACGGTCCCTAGCGGATACAATGAGCAGTTCTTC	CASSLTVPSGYNEQFF
TRBV6-5	NA	TRBJ2-1	NA	TGTGCCAGCAGTTACGATGTCTCTTACAATGAGCAGTTCTTC	CASSYDVSYNEQFF
TRBV7-2	TRBD1	TRBJ2-7	NA	TGTGCCAGCAGCTTTAAACAGGGGCCCTACGAGCAGTACTTC	CASSFKQGPYEQYF
TRBV6-6	NA	TRBJ2-5	NA	TGTGCCTCCTTGGACCGGATAGAGACCCAGTACTTC	CASLDRIETQYF
TRBV10-2	NA	TRBJ1-6	once	TGCGCCAGCAGTCGCGGGTCCTATAATTCACCCCTCCACTTT	CASSRGSYNSPLHF
TRBV6-1	NA	TRBJ2-7	NA	TGTGCCAGCACCCTAGACGGCTACGAGCAGTACTTC	CASTLDGYEQYF
TRBV4-1	NA	TRBJ2-4	NA	TGCGCCAGCAGCCAAGATAAGGAGTGGGAAAACATTCAGTACTTC	CASSQDKEWENIQYF